The 2 T cell receptor beta chains below all came from one sample that was sequenced in a study of CD8 T cells in Susac syndrome. RNA totalling 0.5 to 1 ug underwent reverse transcription with random hexamers. TCRdb fed the immunoSEQ multiplex PCR reads into MiXCR, producing one record per CDR3 protein. Altogether 100,000 to 150,000 distinct CDR3 sequences are present, 90% to 95% being singletons, with the ten largest covering 0.07% to 0.09%. The material sequenced was CD4+ T cells from PBMCs. These receptor sequences come from a human donor in good health.

The chain uses TRBV29-1 and TRBJ1-1; perhaps TRBD1 as D (6 bases). Germline V lookup: CDR1 SQVTM, CDR2 ANQGSEA. Trimming cost V 3 bases and J 2 bases, with 19 bases left between them. The CDR3 is 16 amino acids. The CDR3 here is CSVDLSTGGRNTEAFF. DNA for the CDR3: TGCAGCGTTGACCTATCGACAGGAGGAAGAAACACTGAAGCTTTCTTT.

The J gene is TRBJ1-1, the V gene TRBV29-1; D remains ambiguous. The CDR3 totals 11 residues. V was cut by 5 bases and J by 1 base, with 5 bases left in between. Germline-derived CDR1 and CDR2 are SQVTM and ANQGSEA. This CDR3 is CSVLKNTEAFF. The CDR3 region has the DNA TGCAGCGTTTTGAAGAACACTGAAGCTTTCTTT.